The 16 T cell receptor beta chains listed next were all sequenced from one sample in a study of T-cell reconstitution after alpha-beta-depleted transplantation in children. The TCRbeta library incorporated unique molecular identifiers. TCRdb re-analysed the PCR reads in MiXCR, keeping a single row per CDR3 protein. The data contain approximately 400,000 distinct CDR3 sequences, about a tenth of them singletons. This specimen was PBMCs from the stem cell graft donor, taken from the stem cell graft. The source of these receptors is a human donor who donated a stem cell graft to a child with acute myeloid leukemia.

This clonotype occurred a few times. This rearrangement joins TRBV7-9 to TRBJ2-7, with D perhaps TRBD2 (6 bases). The germline V gene has CDR1 SEHNR and CDR2 FQNEAQ (reference sequence). Trimming took 8 bases from V and 4 from J, leaving 12 bases between them. CDR3 length equals 12 residues. The CDR3 DNA is TGTGCCAGCGGGGGACTTTCTTACGAGCAGTACTTC. It translates to CASGGLSYEQYF.

The DNA for the CDR3 is TGTGCCACCCTCCGACAGGGGGCAGATACGCAGTATTTT. Translated: CATLRQGADTQYF. The V call is TRBV10-3, the J call TRBJ2-3; 9 bases match TRBD1. The germline gives CDR1 ENHRY, CDR2 SYGVKD. After removal of 10 bases from V and 4 bases from J, the junction contained 6 bases not matched to a gene. The CDR3 is made up of 13 amino acids.

The chain uses TRBV7-8 and TRBJ2-2, with TRBD2 as a possible D gene (6 bases). The CDR3 is made up of 17 amino acids. With 7 bases removed from V and 7 bases from J, the gap between germline ends came to 25 bases. The germline CDR1 and CDR2 sequences are SGHVS and FQNEAQ. The CDR3 nucleotides read TGTGCCAGCATTCTCCGGCGCCGACTAGGAGGTCACGGGGAGCTGTTTTTT. It yields the protein CASILRRRLGGHGELFF.

The J gene is TRBJ1-1, the V gene TRBV12-3 or TRBV12-4; 10 nucleotides line up with TRBD1. CDR3 length equals 20 residues. Trimming at V came to 1 base and at J to 5 bases, leaving 19 bases not matched to a gene. The CDR3 reads CASSLVPGKDRGVQGTEAFF. The CDR3 DNA sequence: TGTGCCAGCAGTTTAGTTCCAGGGAAGGACAGGGGGGTTCAGGGTACTGAAGCTTTCTTT.

This rearrangement joins TRBV12-3 or TRBV12-4 to TRBJ2-7; 9 nucleotides align to TRBD1. V gave up 6 bases and J gave up 2 bases; unmatched junction bases: 5. The CDR3 loop spans 14 amino acids. The CDR3 region is CASRGTGKTYEQYF. The CDR3 DNA reads as TGTGCCAGCAGGGGGACAGGGAAAACCTACGAGCAGTACTTC.

In this sample, this clonotype turned up a few times. The rearrangement joins TRBV10-3 to TRBJ2-7; D may be TRBD1 or TRBD2 (5 bases each). The CDR3 totals 13 residues. CDR1 is ENHRY and CDR2 is SYGVKD in the germline V gene. V was cut by 7 bases and J by 3 bases, with 13 bases left in between. The CDR3, as DNA: TGTGCCATCACTTACTCGAGGGGCTACGAGCAGTACTTC. This sequence encodes CAITYSRGYEQYF.

This clonotype was found a few times. The rearrangement links TRBV5-1 to TRBJ2-2; D is tentatively TRBD1 or TRBD2 (5 bases each). Germline V lookup: CDR1 SGHRS, CDR2 YFSETQ. V gave up 1 base and J gave up 4 bases, with 11 bases separating them. This CDR3 has 15 amino acids. The CDR3 DNA reads TGCGCCAGCAGCTTGCAGGGAGTGACCACCGGGGAGCTGTTTTTT. Its protein is CASSLQGVTTGELFF.

V is TRBV28 and J is TRBJ2-1, with D perhaps given as TRBD1 or TRBD2 (7 bases each). CDR3 length: 16 residues. V dropped 6 bases and J dropped 6 bases, with 21 bases sitting between them. CDR1 MDHEN and CDR2 SYDVKM come from the germline V gene. The CDR3 sequence: CASRVGGGQERNEQFF. CDR3 bases: TGTGCCAGCAGGGTGGGAGGGGGCCAAGAGCGCAATGAGCAGTTCTTC. The full variable domain, with the rest looked up from reference TRBV28 and TRBJ2-1, is DVKVTQSSRYLVKRTGEKVFLECVQDMDHENMFWYRQDPGLGLRLIYFSYDVKMKEKGDIPEGYSVSREKKERFSLILESASTNQTSMYLCASRVGGGQERNEQFFGPGTRLTVL.

This clonotype appeared a few times. This chain links TRBV25-1 with TRBJ2-5, with 14 bases aligning to TRBD2. V lost 6 bases and J lost 5; bases outside the gene matches: 5. The germline V gene has CDR1 MGHDK and CDR2 SYGVNS. The CDR3 runs 15 residues. CDR3 residues: CASSGTSGSWETQYF. CDR3 bases: TGTGCCAGCAGCGGGACTAGCGGGAGCTGGGAGACCCAGTACTTC. Looking up the rest from reference TRBV25-1 and TRBJ2-5 gives the full variable domain: EADIYQTPRYLVIGTGKKITLECSQTMGHDKMYWYQQDPGMELHLIHYSYGVNSTEKGDLSSESTVSRIRTEHFPLTLESARPSHTSQYLCASSGTSGSWETQYFGPGTRLLVL.

The rearrangement joins TRBV5-1 to TRBJ2-3, with D perhaps TRBD2 (6 bases). The CDR3 has 17 residues. Trimming cost V 0 bases and J 0 bases, with 14 bases left between them. Germline assignment: CDR1 SGHRS and CDR2 YFSETQ. CDR3 sequence: CASSLAAGPTSTDTQYF. The CDR3 DNA sequence: TGCGCCAGCAGCTTGGCCGCGGGACCTACTAGCACAGATACGCAGTATTTT. The whole variable domain, filled in from reference TRBV5-1 and TRBJ2-3, reads KAGVTQTPRYLIKTRGQQVTLSCSPISGHRSVSWYQQTPGQGLQFLFEYFSETQRNKGNFPGRFSGRQFSNSRSEMNVSTLELGDSALYLCASSLAAGPTSTDTQYFGPGTRLTVL.

The rearrangement joins TRBV20-1 to TRBJ1-5; 7 bases fit TRBD1. This CDR3 spans 15 amino acids. V shed 1 base and J 6 bases; nucleotides not matched to a gene: 9. Germline lookup yields CDR1 DFQATT and CDR2 SNEGSKA (reference sequence). The CDR3 DNA follows: TGCAGTGCTAGAGCCGACAGGGTACCTGGTCAGCCCCAGCATTTT. This gives the protein CSARADRVPGQPQHF.

Many counts were recorded for this clonotype. The V and J genes are TRBV5-1 and TRBJ1-1; no clear D. CDR1 and CDR2 from the germline V gene are SGHRS and YFSETQ. Deletions cut 1 base from V and 4 bases from J, with 11 bases between. This CDR3 comprises 14 residues. The CDR3 here is CASSLNLIGTEAFF. The CDR3 DNA reads as TGCGCCAGCAGCTTGAACCTGATAGGCACTGAAGCTTTCTTT.

This clonotype occurred many times. V usage is TRBV18 and J usage is TRBJ2-2, with D hard to call. The V and J ends lost 6 bases and 1 base respectively, with 12 bases between them. The CDR3 covers 15 residues. The germline CDR1 and CDR2 sequences are KGHSH and LQKENI. Here the CDR3 reads CASSSGVMNTGELFF. CDR3 DNA sequence: TGTGCCAGCTCGTCCGGAGTGATGAACACCGGGGAGCTGTTTTTT.

This chain connects TRBV12-3 or TRBV12-4 to TRBJ1-5, with a possible D match to TRBD1 (6 bases). The V end lost 3 bases, the J end lost 3 bases, and 9 bases lay between the germline ends. The CDR3 runs to 14 residues. The CDR3 coding sequence is TGTGCCAGCAGTTTCGGGGACACCAATCAGCCCCAGCATTTT. Its translation: CASSFGDTNQPQHF.

The genes are TRBV5-1 and TRBJ2-3, with unresolved D. This CDR3 has 16 amino acids. V was trimmed by 2 bases and J by 1 base, leaving 14 bases between them. The germline gives CDR1 SGHRS, CDR2 YFSETQ. The CDR3, as DNA: TGCGCCAGCAGCTTTCTGCCGGTAGGACGCACAGATACGCAGTATTTT. This gives the protein CASSFLPVGRTDTQYF.

This clonotype was found many times. The chain recombines TRBV4-1 with TRBJ2-5; D possibly corresponds to TRBD1 (6 bases). CDR3 size: 16 residues. V shed 1 base and J shed 1 base, with 13 bases lying between them. CDR1 is MGHRA and CDR2 is YSYEKL in the germline V gene. CDR3 residues: CASSQGGGRTQETQYF. CDR3 coding DNA: TGCGCCAGCAGCCAAGGAGGGGGACGGACCCAAGAGACCCAGTACTTC.